Listed below are T cell receptor beta chains from one sample, sequenced in a study of T cell repertoires in cytomegalovirus infection. These receptors are not linked to any known antigen. TCRdb recomputed calls from the reads with MiXCR, one row per CDR3 protein. The sample has hundreds of thousands of distinct CDR3 sequences, approximately 31% seen once. The specimen was cultured CD8+ T cells from PBMCs, collected from culture after CMV antigen stimulation. Receptors were obtained from a human donor in good health (CMV status not recorded). Some clones in this sample may be carry-over from other donors' samples. The CDR3 runs from the conserved cysteine through the conserved F or W. The D gene is left open where the match is weak. Not every row has a clone size; where given, it reads once, few, many or a size class.

abundance	d_gene	j_gene	v_gene	CDR3nt	CDR3aa
once	-	TRBJ2-1	TRBV27	TGTGCCAGCAGTACAGGGATATCCGATGAGCAGTTCTTC	CASSTGISDEQFF
-	-	TRBJ1-2	TRBV6-4	TGTGCCAGCAGTGACGGGATTTCCACGAACTATGGCTACACCTTC	CASSDGISTNYGYTF
few	TRBD2	TRBJ2-7	TRBV10-3	TGTGCCATCAGTGCCCTGACTAGCGGTTCCTACGAGCAGTACTTC	CAISALTSGSYEQYF
few	TRBD1	TRBJ2-3	TRBV7-9	TGTGCCAGCAGCCTATGGACAGGGGCCGTCACAGATACGCAGTATTTT	CASSLWTGAVTDTQYF
-	-	TRBJ2-5	TRBV7-6	TGTGCCAGCAGCTTAGTAACGGGAGTTCAAGAGACCCAGTACTTC	CASSLVTGVQETQYF
-	-	TRBJ1-2	TRBV12-3/TRBV12-4	TGTGCCACTGACAGCGACACTAACTATGGCTACACCTTC	CATDSDTNYGYTF
-	-	TRBJ2-3	TRBV3-1	TGTGCCAGCAGCCAAGATCCTCTCGAGGGAGATACGCAGTATTTT	CASSQDPLEGDTQYF
many	-	TRBJ1-1	TRBV7-8	TGTGCCAGCACCGCTTATGCCACGGGGAACACTGAAGCTTTCTTT	CASTAYATGNTEAFF
-	-	TRBJ2-2	TRBV15	TGTGCCACCCTAGCTACTAGCCCCACCGGGGAGCTGTTTTTT	CATLATSPTGELFF
few	-	TRBJ1-2	TRBV13	TGTGCCAGCAGCCCAACAGGGAAAGCTAACTATGGCTACACCTTC	CASSPTGKANYGYTF
-	-	TRBJ2-3	TRBV2	TGTGCCAGGACGGCTTCTAGCACAGATACGCAGTATTTT	CARTASSTDTQYF
-	-	TRBJ2-7	TRBV5-5	TGTGCCAGCAGCTTGGACCTTTCCCCGCTCCGAGATTACTACGAGCAGTACTTC	CASSLDLSPLRDYYEQYF
-	TRBD1	TRBJ1-2	TRBV7-9	TGTGCCAGCAGCCAGGACAGGGACGGCTACACCTTC	CASSQDRDGYTF
many	-	TRBJ2-3	TRBV7-9	TGTGCCAGCAACCGGGGGGCTCGGCACCCCGGCACAGATACGCAGTATTTT	CASNRGARHPGTDTQYF
-	-	TRBJ1-1	TRBV5-1	TGCGCCAGCAGTAACTTTGGCGGGCAGGAAGCTTTCTTT	CASSNFGGQEAFF